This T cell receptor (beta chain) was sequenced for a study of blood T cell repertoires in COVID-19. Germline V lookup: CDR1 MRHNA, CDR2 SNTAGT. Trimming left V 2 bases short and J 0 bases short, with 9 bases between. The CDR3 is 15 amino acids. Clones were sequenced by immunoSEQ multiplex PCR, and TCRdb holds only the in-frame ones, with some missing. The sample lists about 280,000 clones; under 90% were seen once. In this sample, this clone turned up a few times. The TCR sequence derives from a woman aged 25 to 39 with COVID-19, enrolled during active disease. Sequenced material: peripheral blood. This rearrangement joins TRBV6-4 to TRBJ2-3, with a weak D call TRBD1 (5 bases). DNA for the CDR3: TGTGCCAGCAGTGACAGGGGCGGTAGCACAGATACGCAGTATTTT. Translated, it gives CASSDRGGSTDTQYF.